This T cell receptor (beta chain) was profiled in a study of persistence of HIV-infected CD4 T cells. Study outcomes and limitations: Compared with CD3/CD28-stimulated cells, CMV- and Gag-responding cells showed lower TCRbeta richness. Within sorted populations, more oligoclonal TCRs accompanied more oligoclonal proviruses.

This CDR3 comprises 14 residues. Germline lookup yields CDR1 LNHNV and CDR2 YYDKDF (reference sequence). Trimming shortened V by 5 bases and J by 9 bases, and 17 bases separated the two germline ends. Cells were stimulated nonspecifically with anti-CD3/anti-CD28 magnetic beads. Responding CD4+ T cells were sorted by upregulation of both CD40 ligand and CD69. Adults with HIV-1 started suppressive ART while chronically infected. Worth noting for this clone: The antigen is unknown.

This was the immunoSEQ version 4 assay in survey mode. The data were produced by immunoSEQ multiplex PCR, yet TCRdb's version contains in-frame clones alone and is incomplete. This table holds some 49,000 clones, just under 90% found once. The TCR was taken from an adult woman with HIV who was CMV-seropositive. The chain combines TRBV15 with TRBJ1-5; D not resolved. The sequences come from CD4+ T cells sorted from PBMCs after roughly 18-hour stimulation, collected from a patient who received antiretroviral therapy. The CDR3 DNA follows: TGTGCCACCAGCCCCCCTGGAGGCGTCAGGCCCCAGCATTTT. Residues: CATSPPGGVRPQHF.